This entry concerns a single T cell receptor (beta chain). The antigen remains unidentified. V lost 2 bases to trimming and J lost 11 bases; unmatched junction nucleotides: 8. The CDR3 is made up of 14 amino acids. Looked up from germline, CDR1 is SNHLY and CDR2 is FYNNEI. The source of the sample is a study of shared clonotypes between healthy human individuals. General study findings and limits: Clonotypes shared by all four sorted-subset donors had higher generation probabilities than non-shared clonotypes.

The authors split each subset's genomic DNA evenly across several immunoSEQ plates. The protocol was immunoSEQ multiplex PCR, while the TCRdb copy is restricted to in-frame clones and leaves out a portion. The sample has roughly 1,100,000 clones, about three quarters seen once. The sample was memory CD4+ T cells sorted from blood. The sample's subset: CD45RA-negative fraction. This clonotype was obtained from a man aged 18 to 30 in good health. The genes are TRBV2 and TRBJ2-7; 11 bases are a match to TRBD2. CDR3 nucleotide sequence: TGTGCCAGCAGTGAACTTTGGACTAGCGGGTTGGAGTACTTC. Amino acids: CASSELWTSGLEYF.